Below are 10 T cell receptor beta chains sequenced from a single sample in a study of shared clonotypes between healthy human individuals. Using immunoSEQ multiplex PCR, the repertoire was profiled, and TCRdb retains in-frame clones only, with some absent. The data show roughly 1,000,000 clones, around 78% seen once. The specimen sequenced was memory CD4+ T cells from PBMCs. Stated subset: CD45RA-negative fraction. The source of these receptors is a man between 18 and 35 years old in good health. Some clones in this sample may be carry-over from other donors' samples.

The V gene is TRBV19, the J gene TRBJ2-1; 7 positions agree with TRBD1. Germline assignment: CDR1 LNHDA and CDR2 SQIVND (reference sequence). V dropped 6 bases and J dropped 1; count of bases not matched to a gene: 12. CDR3 size: 17 residues. The CDR3 DNA is TGTGCCAGTAGCCCGAACAGGGGTCATATTTCCTACAATGAGCAGTTCTTC. Translation gives CASSPNRGHISYNEQFF.

V gene TRBV25-1 combines with J gene TRBJ1-2, with TRBD1 matching over 10 bases. In germline, CDR1 is MGHDK, CDR2 SYGVNS. V dropped 5 bases and J dropped 1; count of bases not matched to a gene: 4. This CDR3 is built from 15 residues. This CDR3 is CASSRTGGGNYGYTF. The CDR3, as DNA: TGTGCCAGCAGTCGGACAGGGGGTGGTAACTATGGCTACACCTTC.

The chain uses TRBV30 and TRBJ1-3; D perhaps matches TRBD1 (6 bases). Germline assignment: CDR1 GTSNPN and CDR2 SVGIG (reference sequence). The CDR3 is made up of 13 amino acids. The V gene lost 1 base and the J gene lost 2 bases, with 6 bases spanning the gap. Here the CDR3 DNA reads TGTGCCTGGAGTGGACAGGCTGGAAACACCATATATTTT. Its protein product is CAWSGQAGNTIYF.

This sequence joins TRBV29-1 and TRBJ1-4; the match to TRBD1 covers 7 bases. The CDR3 has 16 residues. The ends lost 1 base at V and 6 bases at J; junction bases unmatched: 11. Germline V gene data show CDR1 as SQVTM and CDR2 as ANQGSEA. The CDR3 reads CSVEGDTGEEYEKLFF. CDR3 DNA sequence: TGCAGCGTTGAAGGGGACACAGGGGAGGAGTATGAAAAACTGTTTTTT.

The genes are TRBV2 and TRBJ2-1; TRBD2 aligns across 12 bases. Germline assignment: CDR1 SNHLY and CDR2 FYNNEI. With V trimmed by 1 base and J by 0 bases, 13 bases remained unmatched. This CDR3 has 21 residues. CDR3 coding DNA: TGTGCCAGCAGTGAAGGAGCCCCGCTAGCGGGAGGGGGGAGCTCCTACAATGAGCAGTTCTTC. Translated, it gives CASSEGAPLAGGGSSYNEQFF.

A single count supports this clone. V gene TRBV7-6 combines with J gene TRBJ1-1, with 11 bases identical to TRBD1. The CDR3 loop spans 14 amino acids. V shed 3 bases and J 5 bases; nucleotides not matched to a gene: 2. Per the germline V gene, CDR1 is SGHVS and CDR2 is FNYEAQ. The CDR3 region has the DNA TGTGCCAGCAGCTTGGACAGGGGGCGTACTGAAGCTTTCTTT. Translated, it gives CASSLDRGRTEAFF. Supplemented by reference TRBV7-6 and TRBJ1-1, the full variable domain reads GAGVSQSPRYKVTKRGQDVALRCDPISGHVSLYWYRQALGQGPEFLTYFNYEAQQDKSGLPNDRFSAERPEGSISTLTIQRTEQRDSAMYRCASSLDRGRTEAFFGQGTRLTVV.

The genes are TRBV6-1 and TRBJ1-5, with D unresolved. The CDR3 runs to 13 residues. Looked up from germline, CDR1 is MNHNS and CDR2 is SASEGT. Trimming stripped 6 bases from V and 0 bases from J, with 6 bases between. The CDR3 here is CASRTLSNQPQHF. The DNA for the CDR3 is TGTGCCAGCAGGACTCTTAGCAATCAGCCCCAGCATTTT.

This clone showed up many times. V is TRBV9 and J is TRBJ2-5; TRBD2 matches 10 bases. V lost 0 bases to trimming and J lost 1 base; unmatched junction nucleotides: 15. The CDR3 is made up of 20 amino acids. The V gene's germline CDR1 is SGDLS and CDR2 YYNGEE. CDR3 sequence: CASSVGLAGVRSTRQETQYF. In DNA form, the CDR3 reads TGTGCCAGCAGCGTAGGGCTAGCGGGAGTTCGGTCCACTCGCCAAGAGACCCAGTACTTC. Filled out from reference TRBV9 and TRBJ2-5, the complete variable domain reads DSGVTQTPKHLITATGQRVTLRCSPRSGDLSVYWYQQSLDQGLQFLIQYYNGEERAKGNILERFSAQQFPDLHSELNLSSLELGDSALYFCASSVGLAGVRSTRQETQYFGPGTRLLVL.

The chain joins TRBV6-1 to TRBJ1-5, with TRBD1 as a possible D gene (6 bases). CDR3 length equals 18 residues. Trimming pared 0 bases from V and 0 bases from J, leaving 15 bases between. Germline V lookup: CDR1 MNHNS, CDR2 SASEGT. CDR3 region: CASSEALTGQYSNQPQHF. The CDR3 DNA is TGTGCCAGCAGTGAAGCGCTCACAGGACAGTATAGCAATCAGCCCCAGCATTTT.

This chain links TRBV9 with TRBJ2-5; D is perhaps TRBD1 or TRBD2 (5 bases each). In germline, CDR1 is SGDLS, CDR2 YYNGEE. Trimming removed 4 bases from V and 5 bases from J, with 18 bases in between. The CDR3 covers 15 residues. This CDR3 is CASSSAGGGVETQYF. In DNA form, the CDR3 reads TGTGCCAGCAGCTCTGCTGGTGGGGGAGTGGAGACCCAGTACTTC.